Each of the 25 T cell receptor beta chains below was sequenced from the same sample in a study of vaccination effects on CD4 cells after COVID-19. TCRdb's table, derived via immunoSEQ multiplex PCR, lists solely in-frame clones and lacks some. The sample lists over 65,000 clones; around 77% were seen once. Which antigens these TCRs recognize remains unknown. Around day 10 of culture, CD4+ T cells were separated out. The sequencing here drew on CD4+ T cells from PBMCs cultured without peptide, taken before COVID-19 vaccination. The source is a human donor who received a COVID-19 vaccine.

The chain joins TRBV9 to TRBJ1-3, with TRBD1 as a possible D gene (5 bases). Germline CDR1 SGDLS, CDR2 YYNGEE. The germline V and J ends were trimmed by 0 bases and 0 bases, with 13 bases remaining between them. The CDR3 sequence is 17 residues long. The CDR3, as DNA: TGTGCCAGCAGCGTAGGAGCAGGGAGTGACTCTGGAAACACCATATATTTT. Amino acid sequence: CASSVGAGSDSGNTIYF. The full variable domain, completed using reference TRBV9 and TRBJ1-3, is DSGVTQTPKHLITATGQRVTLRCSPRSGDLSVYWYQQSLDQGLQFLIQYYNGEERAKGNILERFSAQQFPDLHSELNLSSLELGDSALYFCASSVGAGSDSGNTIYFGEGSWLTVV.

The genes are TRBV18 and TRBJ2-5; D unresolved. Trimming left V 3 bases short and J 5 bases short, with 13 bases between. Germline CDR1 reads KGHSH; CDR2 reads LQKENI. The CDR3 contains 14 residues. CDR3 residues: CASSPSSILETQYF. The CDR3 coding sequence is TGTGCCAGCTCACCGAGCAGTATCTTGGAGACCCAGTACTTC.

In this sample, this clone turned up once. This chain links TRBV2 with TRBJ2-1; weak D call: TRBD1 (6 bases). CDR3 length: 15 amino acids. Germline lookup yields CDR1 SNHLY and CDR2 FYNNEI. Trimming left V 4 bases short and J 7 bases short, with 17 bases between. The CDR3 loop is CASSVTGSGRNEQFF. As DNA, the CDR3 is TGTGCCAGCAGTGTTACAGGGTCCGGTCGGAATGAGCAGTTCTTC. Variable domain in full (rest from reference TRBV2 and TRBJ2-1): EPEVTQTPSHQVTQMGQEVILRCVPISNHLYFYWYRQILGQKVEFLVSFYNNEISEKSEIFDDQFSVERPDGSNFTLKIRSTKLEDSAMYFCASSVTGSGRNEQFFGPGTRLTVL.

The rearrangement joins TRBV10-1 to TRBJ2-3; 9 positions agree with TRBD2. CDR1 and CDR2 from the germline V gene are WNHNN and SYGVQD (reference sequence). J lost 5 bases, V lost 6 bases, and 6 bases had no gene match. The CDR3 extends over 14 amino acids. The CDR3 coding sequence is TGCGCCAGCAGCGGCGGGGGGGCAAGAGATACGCAGTATTTT. Amino acid sequence: CASSGGGARDTQYF.

As DNA, the CDR3 is TGTGCCAGCAGTGAAGCACCCGGGGGGATCACCGGGGAGCTGTTTTTT. It encodes CASSEAPGGITGELFF. The chain employs TRBV6-1 and TRBJ2-2; 7 nucleotides match TRBD2. The trim removed 0 bases at V and 4 bases at J, leaving 5 bases unmatched. This CDR3 is 16 amino acids long. The germline CDR1 and CDR2 sequences are MNHNS and SASEGT.

The genes are TRBV7-3 and TRBJ2-3, with no clear D. The V gene lost 5 bases and the J gene lost 2 bases, with 8 bases spanning the gap. The V gene's germline CDR1 is SGHTA and CDR2 FQGTGA. This CDR3 contains 13 residues. CDR3 in DNA: TGTGCCAGCAGCCCCTACACCACAGATACGCAGTATTTT. Protein: CASSPYTTDTQYF.

The V and J genes are TRBV18 and TRBJ2-1; TRBD2 matches at 7 bases. The germline V gene encodes CDR1 KGHSH and CDR2 LQKENI. This CDR3 has 15 amino acids. V shed 6 bases, J shed 0 bases, and the junction held 5 bases outside the gene matches. The CDR3 sequence is CASSLLAPSYNEQFF. In nucleotides, the CDR3 is TGTGCCAGCTCGTTACTAGCGCCCTCCTACAATGAGCAGTTCTTC.

This clone has more than one count but fewer than ten. The chain combines TRBV3-1 (or the pseudogene TRBV3-2) with TRBJ1-2, with unresolved D. The length of the CDR3 is 14 residues. Between the trimmed V and J ends, which lost 1 base and 6 bases, there was a span of 12 bases. CDR1 LGHDT and CDR2 YNNKEL come from the germline V gene (reference sequence). CDR3 amino acids: CASSQVAGIHGYTF. CDR3 DNA sequence: TGTGCCAGCAGCCAAGTCGCGGGAATACATGGCTACACCTTC.

In its sample, this clone was seen a few times. V is TRBV27 and J is TRBJ2-2; D may be TRBD1 (6 bases). The CDR3 totals 15 residues. Germline V gene sequence: CDR1 MNHEY, CDR2 SMNVEV (reference sequence). V lost 3 bases, J lost 0 bases, and 8 bases lay in between. CDR3 bases: TGTGCCAGCAGTTTTGCAGGGGCGAACACCGGGGAGCTGTTTTTT. This encodes CASSFAGANTGELFF.

The chain combines TRBV3-1 (or the pseudogene TRBV3-2) with TRBJ2-7; perhaps TRBD1 as D (6 bases). The CDR3 is 17 amino acids. Trimming took 1 base from V and 2 from J, leaving 18 bases between them. Per the germline V gene, CDR1 is LGHDT and CDR2 is YNNKEL (reference sequence). The DNA for the CDR3 is TGTGCCAGCAGCCAAGGCCCGGTCTGGACAGCGCCCTACGAGCAGTACGTC. Encoded protein: CASSQGPVWTAPYEQYV.

J is TRBJ2-5 and V is TRBV7-3; 9 nucleotides agree with TRBD2. CDR3 length: 13 amino acids. V gave up 4 bases and J gave up 5 bases; unmatched junction bases: 2. The germline CDR1 and CDR2 sequences are SGHTA and FQGTGA. The CDR3 spells CASSWTSAETQYF. The CDR3 DNA reads as TGTGCCAGCAGCTGGACTAGCGCGGAGACCCAGTACTTC.

The rearrangement joins TRBV6-1 to TRBJ2-7, with 7 bases fitting TRBD2. CDR3 length equals 16 residues. CDR1 is MNHNS and CDR2 is SASEGT in the germline V gene. The J segment lost 7 bases and the V segment lost 4 bases, leaving 16 bases of the junction unmatched. The DNA for the CDR3 is TGTGCCAGCAGTGTAAATAGTGGGGAGCGGGGCGTGGAGCAGTACGTC. This translates into CASSVNSGERGVEQYV.

The rearrangement uses TRBV6-2 or TRBV6-3 and TRBJ1-5; D remains ambiguous. The V and J ends lost 0 bases and 5 bases respectively, with 8 bases between them. Germline-derived CDR1 and CDR2 are MNHEY and SVGEGT. The CDR3 runs to 14 residues. The CDR3 nucleotides are TGTGCCAGCAGTTACTCCTCGTGGGATCAGCCCCAGCATTTT. Its translation: CASSYSSWDQPQHF.

V is TRBV25-1 and J is TRBJ1-1; D is perhaps TRBD1 (5 bases). Germline V gene data show CDR1 as MGHDK and CDR2 as SYGVNS. The CDR3 consists of 13 residues. V gave up 8 bases and J gave up 1 base, with 11 bases separating them. The chain's CDR3 is CASRDFQNTEAFF. CDR3 bases: TGTGCCAGCCGGGACTTTCAGAACACTGAAGCTTTCTTT.

This CDR3 is CASSPDRGLGQYF. As DNA, the CDR3 is TGTGCCAGTAGTCCGGACAGGGGTCTTGGTCAGTACTTC. V and J are TRBV19 and TRBJ2-4; TRBD1 matches 9 bases. With V trimmed by 5 bases and J by 12 bases, 8 bases remained unmatched. The germline CDR1 and CDR2 sequences are LNHDA and SQIVND (reference sequence). The CDR3 is made up of 13 amino acids.

The chain joins TRBV4-3 to TRBJ2-7; no reliable D call. Between the trimmed V and J ends, which lost 0 bases and 2 bases, there was a span of 11 bases. The CDR3 has 15 amino acids. Per germline, CDR1 LGHNA and CDR2 YSLEER. The CDR3 spells CASSQDRSLAYEQYV. The CDR3 DNA follows: TGCGCCAGCAGCCAAGATCGCAGCCTAGCCTACGAGCAGTACGTC.

The rearrangement links TRBV3-1 (or the pseudogene TRBV3-2) to TRBJ1-4, with TRBD1 matching 9 bases. V gave up 5 bases and J gave up 0 bases; unmatched junction bases: 13. CDR3 length equals 19 residues. The germline V gene encodes CDR1 LGHDT and CDR2 YNNKEL (reference sequence). DNA of the CDR3: TGTGCCAGCAGCGCCTTACAAGGGGACAGGGAAGCAACTAATGAAAAACTGTTTTTT. Translated, it gives CASSALQGDREATNEKLFF.

The rearrangement joins TRBV3-1 (or the pseudogene TRBV3-2) to TRBJ2-2, with a tentative D call TRBD1 (6 bases). CDR1 LGHDT and CDR2 YNNKEL come from the germline V gene (reference sequence). The V gene lost 3 bases and the J gene lost 7 bases, with 15 bases spanning the gap. The CDR3 has 15 residues. CDR3 residues: CASSQRTGTVGELFF. CDR3 nucleotide sequence: TGTGCCAGCAGCCAGAGAACAGGGACCGTCGGGGAGCTGTTTTTT.

The chain links TRBV15 to TRBJ1-6; D unclear. V lost 0 bases and J lost 8, with 8 bases in between. Germline assignment: CDR1 LNHNV and CDR2 YYDKDF (reference sequence). This CDR3 contains 14 residues. The CDR3 loop is CATSRDRFHSPLHF. As DNA, the CDR3 is TGTGCCACCAGCAGAGATCGGTTTCATTCACCCCTCCACTTT.

V gene TRBV25-1 combines with J gene TRBJ1-2; D call uncertain. The V end lost 2 bases, the J end lost 0 bases, and 16 bases lay between the germline ends. Germline loops: CDR1 MGHDK, CDR2 SYGVNS. This CDR3 is 17 amino acids long. CDR3 nucleotides: TGTGCCAGCAGTGAAGGCGGCAGCGCCACCTCTAACTATGGCTACACCTTC. Translation: CASSEGGSATSNYGYTF.

The rearrangement joins TRBV7-9 to TRBJ1-2, with 9 positions matching TRBD1. Germline V gives CDR1 SEHNR, CDR2 FQNEAQ (reference sequence). The CDR3 has 13 amino acids. After removal of 8 bases from V and 5 bases from J, the junction contained 6 bases not matched to a gene. For the CDR3, the DNA is TGTGCCAGCGGGACAGGGAATGGGTATGGCTACACCTTC. Its protein product is CASGTGNGYGYTF.

The rearrangement joins TRBV13 to TRBJ1-2, with a weak D call TRBD1 (6 bases). Germline assignment: CDR1 PRHDT and CDR2 FYEKMQ (reference sequence). Trimming removed 3 bases at V and 4 bases at J, with 15 bases between. The CDR3 contains 15 residues. In DNA form, the CDR3 reads TGTGCCAGCAGCTTCCGTGGGGGCGGTGTCTATGGCTACACCTTC. It is translated as CASSFRGGGVYGYTF.

The J gene is TRBJ2-5, the V gene TRBV14; D remains ambiguous. Looked up from germline, CDR1 is SGHDN and CDR2 is FVKESK. With 3 bases removed from V and 8 bases from J, the gap between germline ends came to 13 bases. This CDR3 has 13 amino acids. CDR3: CASSQTMTLTQYF. CDR3 bases: TGTGCCAGCAGCCAGACCATGACCCTTACCCAGTACTTC.

The genes are TRBV5-4 and TRBJ2-2; D unclear. CDR1 is SGHNT and CDR2 is YYREEE in the germline V gene (reference sequence). There are 12 residues in the CDR3. V was shortened by 4 bases and J by 5 bases, with 6 bases between the two germline ends. The CDR3, as DNA: TGTGCCAGCAGCCTTAATACCGGGGAGCTGTTTTTT. Translated: CASSLNTGELFF.

This chain connects TRBV7-2 to TRBJ1-5, with D perhaps matching TRBD1 (5 bases). The CDR3 sequence is 14 residues long. V gave up 3 bases and J gave up 1 base, with 7 bases separating them. Germline V gene lookup returns CDR1 SGHTA and CDR2 FQGNSA. The CDR3 DNA is TGTGCCAGCAGCTTGGGACGGAGCAATCAGCCCCAGCATTTT. Protein: CASSLGRSNQPQHF. The full variable domain, completed using reference TRBV7-2 and TRBJ1-5, is GAGVSQSPSNKVTEKGKDVELRCDPISGHTALYWYRQSLGQGLEFLIYFQGNSAPDKSGLPSDRFSAERTGGSVSTLTIQRTQQEDSAVYLCASSLGRSNQPQHFGDGTRLSIL.